The present T cell receptor beta chain was sequenced within a study of blood T cell repertoires in COVID-19. Study details: Some COVID-19 samples were acute and others convalescent; all came from the United States, Italy and Spain. T cells, B-cell-depleted T cells, or PBMCs provided the cDNA or gDNA that served as material.

Germline values: CDR1 MNHEY, CDR2 SVGAGI. The CDR3 is made up of 12 amino acids. The ends lost 5 bases at V and 7 bases at J; junction bases unmatched: 2. In the original analysis: The authors estimated nucleated cell counts from reference gene primer amplification. This table comes from immunoSEQ multiplex PCR, and its TCRdb copy is limited to in-frame clones, with some not included. D and trimming were read from the DNA, whereas the V and J calls and clone size are those reported in that table. The sample carries around 130,000 clones, about 85% recorded once. This TCR was sampled from a human donor in a cohort sampled during active COVID-19. The chain combines TRBV6-5 with TRBJ1-1, with 9 bases fitting TRBD1. The sample consisted of peripheral blood. The CDR3 spells CASSPDRGEAFF. CDR3 sequence (DNA): TGTGCCAGCAGTCCGGACAGGGGTGAAGCTTTCTTT.